This T cell receptor beta chain came from a study of cytomegalovirus exposure and HLA in healthy donors. On this clone itself: Its antigen is still unknown.

Study-wide findings and caveats: Clusters of TCRs from the first cohort tended to co-occur in the 120 validation repertoires (as a later analysis found).

The data were produced by immunoSEQ multiplex PCR, yet TCRdb's version contains in-frame clones alone and is incomplete. Of some 45,000 clones detected, over 85% appear once; the ten largest clones hold about 7.8%. The length of the CDR3 is 12 residues. The V and J ends lost 4 bases and 13 bases, in that order; junction bases with no gene match: 8. Looked up from germline, CDR1 is SGDLS and CDR2 is YYNGEE. The chain employs TRBV9 and TRBJ2-1; 7 nucleotides align to TRBD2. The sequenced material came from PBMCs. The receptor was isolated from a woman aged 18-29 years in good health and CMV-seropositive. In nucleotides, the CDR3 is TGTGCCAGCAGCTGGCCGGGAGGCCCACAGTTCTTC. Amino acid sequence: CASSWPGGPQFF.